This T cell receptor beta chain derives from a study of T cells in Graves' hyperthyroidism and ophthalmopathy. Any patient presenting with uncontrolled infection, other autoimmune disease, pregnancy or lactation was left out. RNA transcripts gave rise to amplified TCR beta CDR3 regions. Initially, a first-round RT-PCR of the TCR CDR3 employed the HTBI primer set. TCRdb reprocessed the multiplex PCR reads with MiXCR, giving one entry per CDR3 protein. The sample has about 690,000 distinct CDR3 sequences; 17% are singletons. The sequence came from a man aged 45-65 years with Graves' hyperthyroidism. Specimen: blood.

The CDR3 is CASTAVGQGNNQPQHF. CDR3 nucleotide sequence: TGTGCCAGCACCGCCGTCGGACAGGGCAACAATCAGCCCCAGCATTTT. The gene calls are TRBV28 and TRBJ1-5; 8 bases fit TRBD1. Looked up from germline, CDR1 is MDHEN and CDR2 is SYDVKM. The CDR3 extends over 16 amino acids. V gave up 7 bases and J gave up 3 bases; unmatched junction bases: 11.